Each of the 17 T cell receptor beta chains below was sequenced from the same sample in a study. Here immunoSEQ multiplex PCR was the method, and the copy in TCRdb shows in-frame clones only, minus some. This sample carries around 54,000 clones, 93% of them seen once, and the ten largest clones take roughly a tenth. Sequenced input: PBMCs. The source of these receptors is a man between 40 and 49 years old with rheumatoid arthritis.

The chain couples TRBV5-4 to TRBJ1-6, with a tentative D call TRBD1 (6 bases). This CDR3 is 17 amino acids long. V dropped 3 bases and J dropped 0 bases, with 13 bases sitting between them. The V gene's germline CDR1 is SGHNT and CDR2 YYREEE (reference sequence). The chain's CDR3 is CASSYLGGSSYNSPLHF. CDR3 bases: TGTGCCAGCAGCTATTTGGGGGGCAGCTCCTATAATTCACCCCTCCACTTT.

J is TRBJ1-5 and V is TRBV24-1; 9 bases are a match to TRBD1. The V gene's germline CDR1 is KGHDR and CDR2 SFDVKD. With V trimmed by 3 bases and J by 1 base, 3 bases remained unmatched. This CDR3 is 16 amino acids long. CDR3 sequence (DNA): TGTGCCACCAGTGATGCCGGGACAGGGAGCAATCAGCCCCAGCATTTT. Translation gives CATSDAGTGSNQPQHF.

This chain uses TRBV5-1 with TRBJ2-2; no clear D. CDR1 and CDR2 from the germline V gene are SGHRS and YFSETQ. The V end was cut by 7 bases, the J end by 4 bases, with 8 bases between. CDR3 size: 12 residues. CDR3 loop: CASGWGTGELFF. In DNA form, the CDR3 reads TGCGCCAGCGGGTGGGGCACCGGGGAGCTGTTTTTT. The whole variable domain, remainder taken from reference TRBV5-1 and TRBJ2-2, is KAGVTQTPRYLIKTRGQQVTLSCSPISGHRSVSWYQQTPGQGLQFLFEYFSETQRNKGNFPGRFSGRQFSNSRSEMNVSTLELGDSALYLCASGWGTGELFFGEGSRLTVL.

This chain's CDR3 is CASSPLAGIFEQYF. The CDR3 DNA is TGTGCCAGCAGTCCATTAGCGGGAATCTTCGAGCAGTACTTC. This chain uses TRBV27 with TRBJ2-7; 8 bases map to TRBD2. Germline V CDR1 and CDR2: MNHEY, SMNVEV (reference sequence). The CDR3 length is 14 residues. V gave up 5 bases and J gave up 6 bases; unmatched junction bases: 9.

The chain joins TRBV7-2 to TRBJ2-3; 12 bases line up with TRBD2. This CDR3 has 18 residues. After removal of 1 base from V and 1 base from J, the junction contained 6 bases not matched to a gene. Looked up from germline, CDR1 is SGHTA and CDR2 is FQGNSA. Written as DNA, the CDR3 is TGTGCCAGCAGCTTAGTGGCTAGCGGGGGGGCGGGCACAGATACGCAGTATTTT. This translates into CASSLVASGGAGTDTQYF.

For the CDR3, the DNA is TGTGCCAGCAGCTTAGGACCAGGTGTTGAGCAGTTCTTC. This gives the protein CASSLGPGVEQFF. The chain has TRBV11-2 and TRBJ2-1; no definite D call. Germline V gene sequence: CDR1 SGHAT, CDR2 FQNNGV. This CDR3 is built from 13 residues. V lost 1 base, J lost 9 bases, and 10 bases lay in between. The full variable domain, in which reference TRBV11-2 and TRBJ2-1 provide the parts outside the CDR3, is EAGVAQSPRYKIIEKRQSVAFWCNPISGHATLYWYQQILGQGPKLLIQFQNNGVVDDSQLPKDRFSAERLKGVDSTLKIQPAKLEDSAVYLCASSLGPGVEQFFGPGTRLTVL.

In its sample, this clone was seen a few times. The CDR3 DNA reads TGTGCCAGCAGCGAACCTCTAAGTTACGAGCAGTACTTC. It is translated as CASSEPLSYEQYF. The J gene is TRBJ2-7, the V gene TRBV5-4; D is ambiguous. Deletions cut 4 bases from V and 4 bases from J, with 12 bases between. CDR1 and CDR2 (germline): SGHNT, YYREEE (reference sequence). The CDR3 has 13 amino acids.

This rearrangement joins TRBV4-1 to TRBJ1-2, with 9 bases lining up with TRBD1. J was trimmed by 2 bases and V by 8 bases; bases with no gene match: 3. The CDR3 length is 13 residues. CDR1 and CDR2 (germline): MGHRA, YSYEKL. Here the CDR3 reads CASGDRVNYGYTF. CDR3 nucleotides: TGCGCCAGCGGGGACAGGGTCAACTATGGCTACACCTTC.

The chain links TRBV19 to TRBJ2-7, with a tentative D call TRBD1 (5 bases). Looked up from germline, CDR1 is LNHDA and CDR2 is SQIVND (reference sequence). The CDR3 has 14 amino acids. Trimming removed 6 bases from V and 0 bases from J, with 12 bases in between. The chain's CDR3 is CASRDTQSSYEQYF. CDR3 sequence (DNA): TGTGCCAGTAGGGACACTCAGAGCTCCTACGAGCAGTACTTC.

The J gene is TRBJ1-6, the V gene TRBV4-3; D ambiguous. CDR1 LGHNA and CDR2 YSLEER come from the germline V gene. The CDR3 is 17 amino acids. V was clipped by 0 bases and J by 4 bases, with 13 bases between them. Written as DNA, the CDR3 is TGCGCCAGCAGCCAAGATGAGCAGCGAACGTATAATTCACCCCTCCACTTT. It encodes CASSQDEQRTYNSPLHF.

The chain recombines TRBV24-1 with TRBJ2-7; D remains unclear. The germline V and J ends were trimmed by 3 bases and 5 bases, with 16 bases remaining between them. Germline CDR1 KGHDR, CDR2 SFDVKD. There are 15 residues in the CDR3. CDR3 sequence: CATSDRIGRSNEQYF. Here the CDR3 DNA reads TGTGCCACCAGTGATCGGATCGGCAGGAGCAACGAGCAGTACTTC.

V is TRBV19 and J is TRBJ1-3, with D tentatively TRBD1 (5 bases). The CDR3 is 14 amino acids. CDR1 is LNHDA and CDR2 is SQIVND in the germline V gene (reference sequence). Trimming pared 6 bases from V and 2 bases from J, leaving 11 bases between. The CDR3 region is CASRMTDTGNTIYF. The DNA of the CDR3 is TGTGCCAGTAGGATGACAGATACTGGAAACACCATATATTTT.

The V and J genes are TRBV7-3 and TRBJ2-3; perhaps TRBD2 as D (7 bases). The CDR3 is made up of 15 amino acids. V lost 2 bases to trimming and J lost 2 bases, with 11 bases between them. CDR1 SGHTA and CDR2 FQGTGA come from the germline V gene. The CDR3 loop is CASSLAGATTDTQYF. The CDR3 coding sequence is TGTGCCAGCAGCTTAGCGGGGGCTACCACAGATACGCAGTATTTT. The entire variable domain, with the rest obtained from reference TRBV7-3 and TRBJ2-3, is as follows: GAGVSQTPSNKVTEKGKYVELRCDPISGHTALYWYRQSLGQGPEFLIYFQGTGAADDSGLPNDRFFAVRPEGSVSTLKIQRTERGDSAVYLCASSLAGATTDTQYFGPGTRLTVL.

CDR3 region: CASSRILGQGPGYTF. The CDR3 region has the DNA TGTGCCAGCAGCCGAATTTTGGGACAGGGGCCGGGCTACACCTTC. V usage is TRBV9 and J usage is TRBJ1-2; TRBD1 matches at 10 bases. CDR3 length: 15 amino acids. Germline CDR1 SGDLS, CDR2 YYNGEE. Trimming removed 4 bases from V and 8 bases from J; junction bases left unmatched: 11.

The rearrangement uses TRBV7-2 and TRBJ1-6; tentatively, D is TRBD1 (5 bases). Germline lookup yields CDR1 SGHTA and CDR2 FQGNSA. Trimming stripped 5 bases from V and 7 bases from J, with 12 bases between. The CDR3 spans 14 residues. CDR3 region: CASSRQTENSPLHF. The CDR3 DNA sequence: TGTGCCAGCAGCCGCCAGACAGAGAATTCACCCCTCCACTTT.

This chain links TRBV27 with TRBJ2-7; D is uncertain. The CDR3 has 15 amino acids. The germline V and J ends were trimmed by 6 bases and 2 bases, with 17 bases remaining between them. Germline values: CDR1 MNHEY, CDR2 SMNVEV (reference sequence). CDR3 protein: CASSLVSPGPYEQYF. In DNA, the CDR3 is TGTGCCAGCAGCCTTGTTAGTCCCGGACCCTACGAGCAGTACTTC.

Note on this clone: The junction departs from germline at one end; a sequencing error may be responsible. The V gene is TRBV28, the J gene TRBJ1-5, with TRBD1 matching 7 bases. Germline-derived CDR1 and CDR2 are MDHEN and SYDVKM. This CDR3 has 14 residues. Here the CDR3 DNA reads TGTGCCAGCAGTTTTAGGGACAGCGAACAGCTCCAGCATTTT. It is translated as CASSFRDSEQLQHF.